This T cell receptor beta chain was sequenced during a study of shared clonotypes between healthy human individuals. General study findings and limits: Shared across several donors were about 4.8% of the naive CD4 clonotypes. As a rule, naive subsets had a larger estimated richness than memory subsets. Tissues were not sampled, only blood, and their repertoires likely differ.

Profiling relied on immunoSEQ multiplex PCR, and the TCRdb table lists in-frame clones only, not all of them. The repertoire has millions of clones, over 90% of them found once; the top ten carry 0.39%. As to this clone: What it binds is not known.

From germline, CDR1 is MDHEN and CDR2 SYDVKM. The CDR3 totals 17 residues. The V end was cut by 4 bases, the J end by 0 bases, with 17 bases between. The study drew all its donors from Caucasian adults living in Nashville, Tennessee. This clonotype originated in a young man in good health. Some clones in this sample may be carry-over from other donors' samples. The sample was naive CD4+ T cells from PBMCs. Sample subset: CD45RA+ positively selected. The rearrangement joins TRBV28 to TRBJ2-3; D is possibly TRBD2 (5 bases). CDR3 protein: CASSSPSATTSTDTQYF. The CDR3 region has the DNA TGTGCCAGCAGTTCCCCCTCTGCGACTACCAGCACAGATACGCAGTATTTT.